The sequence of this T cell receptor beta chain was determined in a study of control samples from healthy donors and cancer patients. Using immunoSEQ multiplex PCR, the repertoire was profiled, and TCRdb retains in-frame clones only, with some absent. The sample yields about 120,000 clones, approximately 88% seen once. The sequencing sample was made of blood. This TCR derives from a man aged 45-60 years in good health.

CDR3 sequence (DNA): TGTGCCAGTAGTATAACTGGGTTTAACTATGGCTACACCTTC. Amino acid sequence: CASSITGFNYGYTF. J is TRBJ1-2 and V is TRBV19, with no clear D. V shed 2 bases and J shed 1 base, with 8 bases lying between them. Germline values: CDR1 LNHDA, CDR2 SQIVND (reference sequence). The CDR3 is made up of 14 amino acids.